A selection of T cell receptor beta chains follows, all from one sample in a study of shared clonotypes between healthy human individuals. Data came from immunoSEQ multiplex PCR; TCRdb stores just in-frame clones and leaves some out. The repertoire holds about 680,000 clones, with around four fifths as singletons. Sequencing was performed on memory CD4+ T cells sorted from blood. The receptors here all came from a young woman in good health. The CDR3 runs from the conserved cysteine through the conserved F or W. The order of the fields is V gene, D gene, clone size, J gene, CDR3 protein, CDR3 DNA. A D gene is named only where the DNA matches it firmly. Only part of the rows carry a size: once, few, many, or a class if the clone is expanded.

TRBV6-4	.	.	TRBJ1-5	CASSAGEARQPQHF	TGTGCCAGCAGTGCAGGGGAGGCTCGTCAGCCCCAGCATTTT
TRBV6-5	TRBD1	few	TRBJ2-5	CASSRDSNQETQYF	TGTGCCAGCAGTCGGGACAGCAACCAAGAGACCCAGTACTTC
TRBV5-4	.	once	TRBJ2-2	CASSPIGGNTGELFF	TGTGCCAGCAGCCCAATCGGAGGGAACACCGGGGAGCTGTTTTTT
TRBV7-8	.	.	TRBJ1-2	CASSLGAWGYGYTF	TGTGCCAGCAGCTTAGGGGCCTGGGGCTATGGCTACACCTTC
TRBV7-7	.	once	TRBJ2-1	CASSLAHSNNEQFF	TGTGCCAGCAGCTTAGCGCACTCAAACAATGAGCAGTTCTTC
TRBV25-1	TRBD1	.	TRBJ2-7	CASSEGQGAHEQYF	TGTGCCAGCAGCGAGGGACAGGGTGCCCACGAGCAGTACTTC
TRBV9	.	.	TRBJ1-5	CASSVGGGRLNQPQHF	TGTGCCAGCAGCGTGGGAGGAGGACGGCTTAATCAGCCCCAGCATTTT
TRBV6-1	.	.	TRBJ2-7	CASVERGYGDEQYF	TGTGCCAGCGTCGAGCGAGGGTATGGGGACGAGCAGTACTTC
TRBV19	TRBD2	.	TRBJ2-1	CASSPWGGANGEQFF	TGTGCCAGTAGTCCTTGGGGGGGTGCCAATGGTGAGCAGTTCTTC
TRBV7-9	.	few	TRBJ2-3	CASSLLSQGTQYF	TGTGCCAGCAGCTTATTGTCTCAGGGTACGCAGTATTTT
TRBV2	TRBD1	once	TRBJ1-1	CASQTGGVTEAFF	TGTGCCAGCCAGACAGGGGGTGTCACTGAAGCTTTCTTT
TRBV19	.	few	TRBJ1-5	CASSIEGNSNQPQHF	TGTGCCAGTAGTATTGAGGGGAATAGCAATCAGCCCCAGCATTTT
TRBV20-1	.	.	TRBJ2-1	CSAGPGPQQFF	TGCAGTGCGGGACCGGGACCCCAGCAGTTCTTC
TRBV9	TRBD1	.	TRBJ1-2	CASSGTGQGAPSNYGYTF	TGTGCCAGCAGCGGCACGGGACAGGGGGCTCCATCTAACTATGGCTACACCTTC
TRBV7-8	.	.	TRBJ2-5	CASSRLVGQETQYF	TGTGCCAGCAGCCGACTAGTTGGCCAAGAGACCCAGTACTTC
TRBV20-1	.	.	TRBJ1-4	CSVRREKLFF	TGCAGTGTGAGGAGAGAAAAACTGTTTTTT
TRBV7-2	TRBD1	.	TRBJ2-7	CASSRRDRGEQYF	TGTGCCAGCAGCCGCCGGGACAGAGGGGAGCAGTACTTC
TRBV21-1	.	.	TRBJ1-5	CASRVRIAHWHHQPQHF	TGTGCCAGCAGAGTCCGCATAGCACATTGGCATCATCAGCCCCAGCATTTT
TRBV7-8	.	.	TRBJ2-7	CASRDRVGAYEQYF	TGTGCCAGCAGGGATAGAGTCGGGGCCTACGAGCAGTACTTC
TRBV19	.	.	TRBJ2-3	CASSIQGLDTQYF	TGTGCCAGTAGTATACAGGGGTTGGATACGCAGTATTTT
TRBV18	.	.	TRBJ1-4	CASSPRAPDGEKLFF	TGTGCCAGCTCACCGCGGGCCCCTGATGGGGAAAAACTGTTTTTT
TRBV19	.	.	TRBJ2-7	CASRARGTTGYEQYF	TGTGCCAGTAGAGCTCGGGGAACAACGGGGTACGAGCAGTACTTC
TRBV19	.	.	TRBJ1-3	CASTIKGSSSSGNTIYF	TGTGCCAGTACCATCAAGGGGTCCTCCTCCTCTGGAAACACCATATATTTT
TRBV19	TRBD1	.	TRBJ2-6	CASSQPGQGAAGANVLTF	TGTGCCAGTAGCCAGCCCGGACAGGGGGCGGCGGGGGCCAACGTCCTGACTTTC
TRBV18	.	few	TRBJ2-5	CASSQRTRSLGQETQYF	TGTGCCAGCTCACAACGAACCCGCTCCTTAGGGCAAGAGACCCAGTACTTC
TRBV18	TRBD1	.	TRBJ2-6	CASDNTGTGVAGANVLTF	TGTGCCAGCGACAATACCGGGACAGGGGTGGCTGGGGCCAACGTCCTGACTTTC
TRBV5-1	TRBD1	.	TRBJ2-7	CASSPGQGASEQYF	TGCGCCAGCAGCCCGGGACAGGGGGCGTCCGAGCAGTACTTC
TRBV5-1	.	.	TRBJ2-1	CASSFDTSYNEQFF	TGCGCCAGCAGCTTCGACACGTCCTACAATGAGCAGTTCTTC
TRBV5-1	.	.	TRBJ2-7	CASSSLGHEQYF	TGCGCCAGCAGCTCCCTCGGGCACGAGCAGTACTTC
TRBV12-2	.	once	TRBJ2-7	CASRLGSGRGNDEQYF	TGTGCAAGTCGCTTAGGTAGTGGGAGAGGTAATGACGAGCAGTACTTC
TRBV29-1	.	.	TRBJ2-5	CSVRTLYQETQYF	TGCAGCGTTAGGACATTGTACCAAGAGACCCAGTACTTC
TRBV19	.	.	TRBJ2-2	CASSSHQGNTGELFF	TGTGCCAGTAGTTCCCATCAGGGGAACACCGGGGAGCTGTTTTTT
TRBV5-1	.	once	TRBJ1-1	CASSLVRGENTEAFF	TGCGCCAGCAGCTTGGTTAGGGGGGAGAACACTGAAGCTTTCTTT
TRBV6-1	TRBD2	.	TRBJ2-1	CASSKKRELEQFF	TGTGCCAGCAGTAAAAAGCGGGAGCTTGAGCAGTTCTTC
TRBV5-1	.	.	TRBJ2-1	CASSLGTGINEQFF	TGCGCCAGCAGCTTGGGAACAGGCATCAATGAGCAGTTCTTC
TRBV19	TRBD2	.	TRBJ2-1	CATGGVFSYNEQFF	TGTGCCACGGGGGGGGTGTTCTCCTACAATGAGCAGTTCTTC
TRBV30	.	.	TRBJ1-2	CAWSVPATVVGYTF	TGTGCCTGGAGTGTACCGGCGACAGTCGTGGGCTACACCTTC
TRBV19	.	.	TRBJ2-1	CASSSRKGYDEQFF	TGTGCCAGTAGTAGCAGGAAGGGGTACGATGAGCAGTTCTTC
TRBV9	.	.	TRBJ1-2	CASSWRGVGYTF	TGTGCCAGCAGCTGGCGGGGTGTTGGCTACACCTTC
TRBV25-1	TRBD1	.	TRBJ1-2	CASSDRGYDGYTF	TGTGCCAGCAGCGACAGGGGATACGATGGCTACACCTTC